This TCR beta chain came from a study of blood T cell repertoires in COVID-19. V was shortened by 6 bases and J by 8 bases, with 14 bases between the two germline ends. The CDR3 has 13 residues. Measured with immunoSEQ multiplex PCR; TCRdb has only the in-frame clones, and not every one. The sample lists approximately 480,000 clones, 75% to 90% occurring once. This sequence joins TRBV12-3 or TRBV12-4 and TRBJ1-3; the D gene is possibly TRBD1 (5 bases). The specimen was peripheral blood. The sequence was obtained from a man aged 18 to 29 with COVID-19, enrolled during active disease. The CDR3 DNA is TGTGCCAGCAGCCCGTACAGGATTCACACCATATATTTT. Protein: CASSPYRIHTIYF.